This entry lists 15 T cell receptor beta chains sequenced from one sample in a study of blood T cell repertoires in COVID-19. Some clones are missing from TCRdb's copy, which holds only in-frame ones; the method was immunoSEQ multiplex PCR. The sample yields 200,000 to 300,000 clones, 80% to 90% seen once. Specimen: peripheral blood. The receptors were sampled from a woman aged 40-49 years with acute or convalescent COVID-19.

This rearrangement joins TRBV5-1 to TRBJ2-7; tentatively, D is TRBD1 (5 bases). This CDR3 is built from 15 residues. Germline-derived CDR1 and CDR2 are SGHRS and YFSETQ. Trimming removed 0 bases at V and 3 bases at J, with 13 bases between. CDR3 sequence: CASSLGAGQGYEQYV. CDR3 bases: TGCGCCAGCAGCTTGGGCGCAGGCCAGGGCTACGAGCAGTACGTC.

The CDR3 reads CASSSPSGGDTQYF. DNA of the CDR3: TGTGCCAGCAGCTCCCCTAGCGGGGGAGATACGCAGTATTTT. The chain uses TRBV6-2 or TRBV6-3 and TRBJ2-3, with TRBD2 matching 10 bases. The junction had 5 bases not matched to a gene; V was cut back by 6 bases and J by 5 bases. This CDR3 region has 14 residues. Germline CDR1 and CDR2: MNHEY and SVGEGT.

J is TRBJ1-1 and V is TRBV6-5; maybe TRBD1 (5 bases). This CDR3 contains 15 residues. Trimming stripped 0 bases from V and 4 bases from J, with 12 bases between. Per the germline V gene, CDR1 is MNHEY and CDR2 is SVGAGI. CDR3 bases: TGTGCCAGCAGTTACTCAGGGGCCGGGGGCACTGAAGCTTTCTTT. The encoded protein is CASSYSGAGGTEAFF.

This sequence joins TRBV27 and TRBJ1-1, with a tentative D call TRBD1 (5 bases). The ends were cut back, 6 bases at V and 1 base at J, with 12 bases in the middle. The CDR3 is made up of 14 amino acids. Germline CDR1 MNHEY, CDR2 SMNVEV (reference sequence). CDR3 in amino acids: CASSAAGPNTEAFF. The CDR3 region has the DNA TGTGCCAGCAGCGCCGCGGGGCCGAACACTGAAGCTTTCTTT.

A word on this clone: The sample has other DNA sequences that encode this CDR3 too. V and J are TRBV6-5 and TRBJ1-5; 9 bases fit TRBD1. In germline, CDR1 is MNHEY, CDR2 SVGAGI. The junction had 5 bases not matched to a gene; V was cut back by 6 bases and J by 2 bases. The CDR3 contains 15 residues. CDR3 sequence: CASSNGQGRNQPQHF. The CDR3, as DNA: TGTGCCAGCAGCAACGGACAGGGGCGCAATCAGCCCCAGCATTTT.

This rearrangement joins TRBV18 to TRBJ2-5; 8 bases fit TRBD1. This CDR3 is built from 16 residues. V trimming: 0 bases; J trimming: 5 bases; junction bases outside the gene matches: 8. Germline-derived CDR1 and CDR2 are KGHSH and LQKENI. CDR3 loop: CASSPPFAGGRETQYF. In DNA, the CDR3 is TGTGCCAGCTCACCACCCTTCGCAGGGGGCAGGGAGACCCAGTACTTC.

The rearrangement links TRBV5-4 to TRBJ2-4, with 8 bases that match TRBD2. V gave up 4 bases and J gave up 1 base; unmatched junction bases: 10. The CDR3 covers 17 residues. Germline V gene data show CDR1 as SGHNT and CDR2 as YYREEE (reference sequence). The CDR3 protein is CASSPGSGGGAKNIQYF. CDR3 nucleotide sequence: TGTGCCAGCAGCCCGGGGAGCGGGGGAGGGGCCAAAAACATTCAGTACTTC.

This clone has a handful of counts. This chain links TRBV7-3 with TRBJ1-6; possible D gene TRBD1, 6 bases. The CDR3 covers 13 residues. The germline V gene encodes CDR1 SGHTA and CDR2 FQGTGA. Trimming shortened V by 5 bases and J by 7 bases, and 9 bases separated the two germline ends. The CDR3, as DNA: TGTGCCAGCAGCCCTGGACAGAATTCACCCCTCCACTTT. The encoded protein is CASSPGQNSPLHF.

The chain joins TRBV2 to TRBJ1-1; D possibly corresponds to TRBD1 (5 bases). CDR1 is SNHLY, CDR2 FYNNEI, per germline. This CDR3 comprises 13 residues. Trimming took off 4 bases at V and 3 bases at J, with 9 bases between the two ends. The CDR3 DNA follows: TGTGCCAGCAGTGCAGGGAGGGACACTGAAGCTTTCTTT. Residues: CASSAGRDTEAFF.

CDR3 sequence reads: CASSQARVSGTGELFF. Written as DNA, the CDR3 is TGTGCCAGCAGCCAAGCCAGGGTTTCGGGCACCGGGGAGCTGTTTTTT. The V and J genes are TRBV5-5 and TRBJ2-2; D may be TRBD1 (5 bases). The germline V gene has CDR1 SGHKS and CDR2 YYEKEE (reference sequence). The CDR3 has 16 residues. The V gene lost 4 bases and the J gene lost 4 bases, with 17 bases spanning the gap.

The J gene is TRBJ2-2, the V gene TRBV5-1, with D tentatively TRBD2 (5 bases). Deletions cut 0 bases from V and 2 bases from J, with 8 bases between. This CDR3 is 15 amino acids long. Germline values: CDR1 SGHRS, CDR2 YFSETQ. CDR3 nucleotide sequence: TGCGCCAGCAGCTTGGCGACTATAAACACCGGGGAGCTGTTTTTT. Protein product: CASSLATINTGELFF.

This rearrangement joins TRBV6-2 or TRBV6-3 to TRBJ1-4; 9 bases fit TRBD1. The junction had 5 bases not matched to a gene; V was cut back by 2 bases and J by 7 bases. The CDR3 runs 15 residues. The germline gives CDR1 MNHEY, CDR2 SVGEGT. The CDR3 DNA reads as TGTGCCAGCAGTTACCGCGGGACAGGGTTTGAAAAACTGTTTTTT. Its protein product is CASSYRGTGFEKLFF.

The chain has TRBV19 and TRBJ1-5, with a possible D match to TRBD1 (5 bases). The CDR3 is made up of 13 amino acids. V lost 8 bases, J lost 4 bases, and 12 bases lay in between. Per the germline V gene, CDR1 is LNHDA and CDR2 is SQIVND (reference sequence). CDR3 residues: CASADKGNQPQHF. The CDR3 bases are TGTGCCAGTGCAGATAAGGGGAATCAGCCCCAGCATTTT. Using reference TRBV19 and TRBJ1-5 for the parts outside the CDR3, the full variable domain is DGGITQSPKYLFRKEGQNVTLSCEQNLNHDAMYWYRQDPGQGLRLIYYSQIVNDFQKGDIAEGYSVSREKKESFPLTVTSAQKNPTAFYLCASADKGNQPQHFGDGTRLSIL.

The chain's CDR3 is CASSLSLVNYGYTF. DNA for the CDR3: TGTGCCAGCAGCCTTAGCTTGGTTAACTATGGCTACACCTTC. The chain couples TRBV7-2 to TRBJ1-2; D gene ambiguous. This CDR3 spans 14 amino acids. Trimming cost V 5 bases and J 1 base, with 11 bases left between them. Germline V gives CDR1 SGHTA, CDR2 FQGNSA.

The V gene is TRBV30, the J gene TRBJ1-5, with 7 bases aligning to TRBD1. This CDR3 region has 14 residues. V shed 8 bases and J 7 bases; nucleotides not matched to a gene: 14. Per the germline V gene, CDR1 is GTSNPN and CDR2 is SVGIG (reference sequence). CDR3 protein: CAALTGRVGQPQHF. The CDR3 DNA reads TGTGCCGCGCTGACAGGGAGAGTAGGACAGCCCCAGCATTTT.